The entry below gives a single T cell receptor (beta chain) sequence along with its context. Its antigen target is currently unknown. It has no much larger one-base neighbor in the sample; base qualities were not kept. This sample was included in a study of shared clonotypes between healthy human individuals (dated by TCRdb to about 2020). General notes on the study: A couple of women and three men aged 18 to 49 years were included in the cohort. To estimate repertoire size and how much clonotype sharing occurs between individuals, the study deeply sequenced the blood TCR repertoires of several healthy adults. For each donor, three plates each were used for CD4 naive and CD4 memory, two plates were used for CD8 naive, and one plate was used for CD8 memory. To increase sequencing depth and limit assay-specific biases, different laboratories used diverse techniques to prepare libraries and sequence TCR repertoires. Leukapheresis yielded between about 0.94 and 10 billion PBMCs per donor.

Using the deep immunoSEQ assay, multiplex PCR amplified TCR CDR3 regions from genomic DNA. Extracted genomic DNA from each cell subset was distributed evenly across all wells of several immunoSEQ 96-well plates, and each plate was treated as a replicate. For sorted subsets, around 200 ng genomic DNA, equal to tens of thousands of T cell genomes, was loaded into each replicate PCR. The purified libraries were quantified using a Qubit 3.0 fluorometer, sized with a Bioanalyzer 2100, and then quantified again using the KAPA Library Quantification kit. A separate single-read 150-cycle Illumina NextSeq 550 flow cell was used to sequence each immunoSEQ 96-well plate. The published analysis was carried out like this. Because the immunoSEQ output included only junctional sequences and no quality scores, the filtering could not be the same as the filtering used for full-length reads. Sequences were annotated with PyIR, a Python wrapper for IgBLAST v1.9, and V/J genes and CDR3 were assigned using IMGT germline references. Reads with weak V/J assignments (E-value above 1e-6), missing CDR3, stop codons, out-of-frame junctions, or ambiguous translated residues were removed. V3J clonotypes were defined by identical inferred V gene, J gene, and CDR3 amino acid sequence. Percentage overlap between repertoires was calculated by dividing the number of shared unique clonotypes by the size of the smaller repertoire. RTK rarefaction, the Chao1 estimator, and Recon v2.1 estimates of unobserved clonotypes were used to assess repertoire richness. OLGA was used to compute generation probabilities for all TCRbeta clonotypes that the gDNA method yielded from a handful of donors. TCRdb re-hosts the immuneACCESS table, in-frame sequences only. Its copies lack some clones; in the studies checked, an unresolved V gene accounts for under half of them, and the cause for the rest is not known. Clonal size and the V and J genes are those of that table, whereas D and trimming came from the DNA. The sample has around 610,000 clones on record, approximately 96% of them singletons. The top ten clones comprise roughly 0.12% of the sample.

In the germline V gene, CDR1 corresponds to MDHEN and CDR2 to SYDVKM. The CDR3, cysteine through phenylalanine, is 14 amino acids long. Only the CDR3 DNA stays, 42 bases, in frame from base 1. The V end loses 7 bases and the J end loses 0 bases, and a stretch of 11 bases separates them. Broader findings and caveats from the paper: Sampling was restricted to blood, and TCR repertoires in tissues likely differ from the TCR repertoires found in blood. Naive subsets generally had larger estimated clonotype richness than memory subsets did. Incomplete sequencing was indicated by rarefaction of sorted-subset datasets, despite the large sequencing depth. Based on pairwise subsampling, the degree of clonotype sharing among donors was expected to be affected by sequencing depth. Because the study included a small number of donors, the genetic and exposure-history diversity represented was limited. Compared with non-shared clonotypes, clonotypes shared by all four sorted-subset donors had higher generation probabilities. Across four donors, roughly 5.4% of naive CD4, roughly 3.5% of naive CD8, 2.3% of memory CD4, and over 0.35% of memory CD8 clonotypes were shared.

CD8 naive samples were CD45RO-negative cells positively selected for CCR7, giving a CD45RA+CCR7+ population that excluded TemRA cells. Healthy HIV-negative adults with no recently reported acute infections or vaccinations were included as donors. Every donor was a Caucasian adult residing in Nashville, Tennessee, USA. Blood was collected by leukapheresis, and PBMCs were isolated by Ficoll-Histopaque density gradient centrifugation and then cryopreserved in liquid nitrogen vapor phase. Analytical flow cytometry was used to check the purity and quantity of every magnetically sorted T cell population. From each sorted fraction, genomic DNA was isolated and quantified by UV absorbance on a Nanodrop 2000c.

This receptor was taken from a woman aged 25 to 39 in good health. Specimen: naive CD8+ T cells sorted from blood. What the cell subset or site label conveys for this sample: CD45RA+CCR7+. Here the chain combines TRBV28 and TRBJ2-3; the D gene identity is not certain. The sequenced DNA: TGTGCCAGCACCTACAGACTTAGCACAGATACGCAGTATTTT. Its translation is CASTYRLSTDTQYF.